The text below deals with one TCR beta chain. Germline CDR1 MDHEN, CDR2 SYDVKM. J gave up 7 bases and V 2 bases, and 7 bases lay outside the gene matches. The CDR3 covers 15 residues. This record comes from a study of cytomegalovirus exposure and HLA in healthy donors. In the PCR, 60 Vbeta and 13 Jbeta primers were used. Here immunoSEQ multiplex PCR was the method, and the copy in TCRdb shows in-frame clones only, minus some. Among 120,000 to 150,000 clones listed, around 80% were seen once. The chain has TRBV28 and TRBJ2-7; 11 bases agree with TRBD1. Sequencing used PBMCs. This TCR was sampled from a man aged 40-55 years in good health and CMV-seropositive. The CDR3 region is CASSLGGQGAREQYF. The DNA for the CDR3 is TGTGCCAGCAGTTTAGGAGGACAGGGGGCGAGGGAGCAGTACTTC.